This T cell receptor (beta chain) was captured by sequencing in a study of CD8+ T cells in alopecia areata. Reverse transcribed after extraction, RNA yielded cDNA as the sequencing template. This table comes from immunoSEQ multiplex PCR, and its TCRdb copy is limited to in-frame clones, with some not included. The data show roughly 210,000 clones, around 43% seen once. Documented treatment: oral pan-JAK inhibitor, 5-10 mg twice daily. The sample holds a few counts of this clone. Source: CD4+ T cells sorted from blood, taken at approximately week 36, from a patient treated with tofacitinib. The origin of this receptor is a human donor with alopecia areata.

CDR3 residues: CASSHLAPFKDTQYF. The CDR3 region has the DNA TGTGCCAGCAGCCATCTGGCCCCATTTAAAGATACGCAGTATTTT. The chain employs TRBV7-2 and TRBJ2-3; no firm D call. Trimming removed 5 bases at V and 5 bases at J, with 17 bases between. The CDR3 is 15 amino acids. The germline gives CDR1 SGHTA, CDR2 FQGNSA.